This T cell receptor beta chain was identified in a study of CD8+CD57+ T cells in acquired aplastic anemia. It was genomic DNA that served as the template for profiling TCR beta VDJ and CDR3. TCRdb itself ran the reads through MiXCR, one entry per CDR3 protein. The table lists a few hundred thousand distinct CDR3 sequences, about 56% of them singletons. Regarding the study as a whole: Patients shared under 30 CD8+ CDR3 sequences with controls.

Trimming took 7 bases from V and 7 from J; bases not matched to a gene: 5. The CDR3 is made up of 12 amino acids. Germline assignment: CDR1 LNHDA and CDR2 SQIVND (reference sequence). Worth noting for this clonotype: No antigen is known for it.

This TCR was recovered from a human donor with severe aplastic anemia or a healthy control (not recorded which). Sequenced sample: sorted CD4+, CD8+, or CD8+CD57+ T cells (not recorded which) from PBMCs. The V call is TRBV19, the J call TRBJ1-2, with TRBD1 matching 8 bases. CDR3 DNA: TGTGCCAGTAATTCAGGGGGCCTTGGCTACACCTTC. Its translation: CASNSGGLGYTF.